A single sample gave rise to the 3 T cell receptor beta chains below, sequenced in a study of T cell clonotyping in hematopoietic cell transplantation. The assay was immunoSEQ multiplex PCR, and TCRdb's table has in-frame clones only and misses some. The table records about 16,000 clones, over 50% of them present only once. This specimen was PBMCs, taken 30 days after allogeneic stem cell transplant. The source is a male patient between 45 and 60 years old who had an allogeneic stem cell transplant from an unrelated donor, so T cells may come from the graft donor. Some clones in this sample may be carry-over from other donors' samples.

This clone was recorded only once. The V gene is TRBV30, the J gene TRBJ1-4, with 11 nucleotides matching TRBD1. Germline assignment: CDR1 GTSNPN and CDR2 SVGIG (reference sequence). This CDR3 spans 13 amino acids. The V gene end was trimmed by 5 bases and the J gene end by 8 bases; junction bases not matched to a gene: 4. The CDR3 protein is CAWAGTGGEKLFF. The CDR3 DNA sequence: TGTGCCTGGGCCGGGACAGGGGGGGAAAAACTGTTTTTT.

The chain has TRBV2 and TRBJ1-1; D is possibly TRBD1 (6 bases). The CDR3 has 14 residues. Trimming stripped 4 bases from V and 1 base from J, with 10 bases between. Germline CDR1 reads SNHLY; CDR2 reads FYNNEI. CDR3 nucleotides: TGTGCCAGCAGTGGGGGGGCGTCGAACACTGAAGCTTTCTTT. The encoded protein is CASSGGASNTEAFF.

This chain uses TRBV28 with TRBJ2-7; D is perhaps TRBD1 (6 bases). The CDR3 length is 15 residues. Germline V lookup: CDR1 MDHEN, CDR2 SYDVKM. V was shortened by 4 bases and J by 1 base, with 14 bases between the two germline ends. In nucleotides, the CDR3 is TGTGCCAGCAGTTCACAGGGCCAGGTGTCCTACGAGCAGTACTTC. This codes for CASSSQGQVSYEQYF.